The 16 T cell receptor beta chains below all came from one sample that was sequenced in a study of T cells in Graves' hyperthyroidism and ophthalmopathy. RNA transcripts gave rise to amplified TCR beta CDR3 regions. HTBI primers were used for first-round RT-PCR of the TCR CDR3. One entry per CDR3 protein, called by TCRdb with MiXCR from the multiplex PCR reads. The table includes about 590,000 distinct CDR3 sequences, around a sixth detected once. What was sequenced was blood. The receptors come from a woman aged 25 to 39 with Graves' hyperthyroidism.

This clonotype has more than one count but fewer than ten. The chain employs TRBV10-3 and TRBJ2-7, with D hard to call. There are 13 residues in the CDR3. The germline CDR1 and CDR2 sequences are ENHRY and SYGVKD. Between the trimmed V and J ends, which lost 4 bases and 0 bases, there was a span of 7 bases. Here the CDR3 DNA reads TGTGCCATCAGTGCGGGCAACTCCTACGAGCAGTACTTC. Its translation is CAISAGNSYEQYF.

This clonotype was detected only a few times. This sequence may be a read error, since a much larger clone differs from it by one base. This rearrangement joins TRBV5-8 to TRBJ1-1; D call uncertain. Germline lookup yields CDR1 SGHTS and CDR2 YDEGEE. The V and J ends lost 2 bases and 10 bases respectively, with 18 bases between them. The CDR3 is made up of 14 amino acids. The CDR3, as DNA: TGTGCCAGCAGCTTATTCATACAGATCCCTGGAGCTTTCTTT. It translates to CASSLFIQIPGAFF.

At least ten counts were recorded for this clonotype. The V call is TRBV27, the J call TRBJ2-7, with D possibly TRBD2 on 6 matching bases. The CDR3 is 15 residues long. Germline values: CDR1 MNHEY, CDR2 SMNVEV (reference sequence). The ends were cut back, 8 bases at V and 0 bases at J, with 17 bases in the middle. The DNA for the CDR3 is TGTGCCAGCCGGCGGGAACCCGAGACCTCCTACGAGCAGTACTTC. Translated, it gives CASRREPETSYEQYF.

This clonotype came up a few times. The J gene is TRBJ1-1, the V gene TRBV27, with D hard to call. V was clipped by 5 bases and J by 8 bases, with 9 bases between them. This CDR3 has 11 amino acids. CDR1 is MNHEY and CDR2 is SMNVEV in the germline V gene (reference sequence). The CDR3 reads CASSDKGEAFF. The CDR3, as DNA: TGTGCCAGCAGTGACAAGGGAGAAGCTTTCTTT.

There are many counts of this clonotype. The V gene is TRBV10-3, the J gene TRBJ1-3; D not certain. The germline V gene encodes CDR1 ENHRY and CDR2 SYGVKD. V shed 2 bases and J shed 0 bases, with 8 bases lying between them. This CDR3 region has 15 residues. In nucleotides, the CDR3 is TGTGCCATCAGTGAGCGCCAGAGCTCTGGAAACACCATATATTTT. Protein product: CAISERQSSGNTIYF.

This clonotype came up many times. The chain combines TRBV2 with TRBJ2-7; weak D call: TRBD1 (6 bases). This CDR3 spans 16 amino acids. In germline, CDR1 is SNHLY, CDR2 FYNNEI. The V and J ends lost 8 bases and 6 bases respectively, with 26 bases between them. The CDR3 DNA is TGTGCCAGCCGAACCCTGTTGGGGGCAGGGGCCATCGAGCAGTACTTC. Translating it yields CASRTLLGAGAIEQYF.

In this sample, this clonotype turned up many times. The chain combines TRBV30 with TRBJ2-7; the D gene could be TRBD1 or TRBD2 (5 bases each). Germline CDR1 and CDR2: GTSNPN and SVGIG (reference sequence). V lost 0 bases and J lost 0, with 12 bases in between. This CDR3 contains 15 residues. CDR3 sequence (DNA): TGTGCCTGGAGTGTTCTGCCAGGGAGCTCCTACGAGCAGTACTTC. It is translated as CAWSVLPGSSYEQYF.

This clonotype was counted ten times or more. The chain couples TRBV30 to TRBJ2-7; 7 nucleotides align to TRBD1. CDR1 and CDR2 from the germline V gene are GTSNPN and SVGIG (reference sequence). V trimming: 4 bases; J trimming: 1 base; junction bases outside the gene matches: 4. The CDR3 consists of 13 residues. CDR3 residues: CAWTTGVSYEQYF. CDR3 bases: TGTGCCTGGACTACAGGGGTTTCCTACGAGCAGTACTTC.

This clonotype has a handful of counts. This rearrangement joins TRBV28 to TRBJ1-6; unclear D gene. This CDR3 region has 15 residues. V shed 5 bases and J shed 7 bases, with 15 bases lying between them. Germline CDR1 reads MDHEN; CDR2 reads SYDVKM. CDR3 residues: CASSSSRGPNSPLHF. The CDR3 DNA follows: TGTGCCAGCAGTAGCTCGAGAGGCCCAAATTCACCCCTCCACTTT.

This clonotype was counted many times. The chain employs TRBV20-1 and TRBJ1-5; a weak D match, TRBD1 (5 bases). In germline, CDR1 is DFQATT, CDR2 SNEGSKA (reference sequence). Trimming shortened V by 3 bases and J by 0 bases, and 21 bases separated the two germline ends. The CDR3 covers 18 residues. The CDR3 sequence is CSASVPGTLAGSNQPQHF. CDR3 DNA: TGCAGTGCTAGCGTCCCCGGGACCCTAGCAGGTAGCAATCAGCCCCAGCATTTT.

This clonotype has at least ten counts. This chain connects TRBV6-2 or TRBV6-3 to TRBJ2-3; D gene unclear. Per germline, CDR1 MNHEY and CDR2 SVGEGT. The CDR3 covers 15 residues. Trimming took off 3 bases at V and 2 bases at J, with 12 bases between the two ends. CDR3 region: CASSYSAVDTDTQYF. CDR3 coding DNA: TGTGCCAGCAGTTATTCGGCAGTTGACACAGATACGCAGTATTTT.

This clonotype has only a few counts. V and J are TRBV27 and TRBJ2-2; 10 nucleotides match TRBD1. The CDR3 spans 15 residues. With 4 bases clipped from V and 7 bases from J, the junction kept 6 bases outside the gene matches. Per the germline V gene, CDR1 is MNHEY and CDR2 is SMNVEV (reference sequence). CDR3 bases: TGTGCCAGCAGTTGGAGACAGGGGGCGGGCGGGGAGCTGTTTTTT. Its protein is CASSWRQGAGGELFF.

This clonotype has at least ten counts. The rearrangement links TRBV7-2 to TRBJ1-2; D not certain. CDR1 and CDR2 from the germline V gene are SGHTA and FQGNSA. The CDR3 is 11 amino acids. Trimming pared 1 base from V and 7 bases from J, leaving 4 bases between. The CDR3 here is CASSLEFGYTF. The CDR3 nucleotides read TGTGCCAGCAGCTTAGAGTTTGGCTACACCTTC.

A few counts support this clonotype. The CDR3 is CASSDSGGIAGDYNEQFF. The DNA of the CDR3 is TGTGCCAGCAGTGACTCAGGGGGAATAGCGGGTGACTACAATGAGCAGTTCTTC. V and J are TRBV7-9 and TRBJ2-1; perhaps D is TRBD1 or TRBD2 (7 bases each). CDR3 length equals 18 residues. In germline, CDR1 is SEHNR, CDR2 FQNEAQ (reference sequence). Trimming removed 6 bases at V and 3 bases at J, with 24 bases between.

The rearrangement joins TRBV7-2 to TRBJ2-2; TRBD2 is a possible D gene (6 bases). The germline V gene encodes CDR1 SGHTA and CDR2 FQGNSA. V dropped 5 bases and J dropped 1 base, with 17 bases sitting between them. This CDR3 spans 17 amino acids. The CDR3 DNA sequence: TGTGCCAGCAGCCCCTCACTAGCTGACGTGAACACCGGGGAGCTGTTTTTT. Protein product: CASSPSLADVNTGELFF.

With respect to this clonotype: It may be a read error: a sequence one base away is much more abundant. The chain recombines TRBV6-5 with TRBJ1-5; D is uncertain. Germline V CDR1 and CDR2: MNHEY, SVGAGI. CDR3 length: 15 residues. In DNA, the CDR3 is TGTGCCAGCAGTCACTCGATGTATGTGCGGCAGCCCCAGCATTTT. Translated: CASSHSMYVRQPQHF.